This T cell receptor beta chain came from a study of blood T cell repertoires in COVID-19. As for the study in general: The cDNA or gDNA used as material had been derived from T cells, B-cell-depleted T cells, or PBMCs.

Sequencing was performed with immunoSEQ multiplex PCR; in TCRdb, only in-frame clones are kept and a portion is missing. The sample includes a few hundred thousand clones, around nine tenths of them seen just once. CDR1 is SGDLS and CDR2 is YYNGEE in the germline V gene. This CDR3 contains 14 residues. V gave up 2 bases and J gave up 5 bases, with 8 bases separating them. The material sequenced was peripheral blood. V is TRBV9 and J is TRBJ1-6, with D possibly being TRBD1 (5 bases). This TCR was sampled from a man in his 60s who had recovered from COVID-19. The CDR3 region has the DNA TGTGCCAGCAGCGTTTTACAGGATAATTCACCCCTCCACTTT. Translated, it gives CASSVLQDNSPLHF. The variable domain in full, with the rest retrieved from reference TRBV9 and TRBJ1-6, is DSGVTQTPKHLITATGQRVTLRCSPRSGDLSVYWYQQSLDQGLQFLIQYYNGEERAKGNILERFSAQQFPDLHSELNLSSLELGDSALYFCASSVLQDNSPLHFGNGTRLTVT.